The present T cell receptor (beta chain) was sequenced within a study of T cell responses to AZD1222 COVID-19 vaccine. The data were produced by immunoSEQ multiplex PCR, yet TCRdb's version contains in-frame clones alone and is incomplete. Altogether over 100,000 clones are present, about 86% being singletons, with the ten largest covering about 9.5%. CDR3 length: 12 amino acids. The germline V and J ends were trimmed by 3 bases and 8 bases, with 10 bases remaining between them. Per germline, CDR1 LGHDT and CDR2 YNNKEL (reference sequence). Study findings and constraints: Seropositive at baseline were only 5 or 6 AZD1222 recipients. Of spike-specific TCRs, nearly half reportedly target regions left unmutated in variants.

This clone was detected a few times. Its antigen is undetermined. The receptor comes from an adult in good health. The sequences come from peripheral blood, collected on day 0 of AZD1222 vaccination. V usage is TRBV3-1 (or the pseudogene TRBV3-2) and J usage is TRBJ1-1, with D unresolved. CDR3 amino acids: CASSQTGREAFF. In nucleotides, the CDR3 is TGTGCCAGCAGCCAGACCGGGAGGGAAGCTTTCTTT.